These 12 T cell receptor beta chains came from one sample sequenced in a study of vaccination effects on CD4 cells after COVID-19. Antigens of these TCRs are unknown. In the ViraFEST assay, antigen-specific CD4+ clonotypes were identified by expansion after peptide-pool stimulation. A 10-day culture period preceded the isolation of CD4+ T cells. Profiled with immunoSEQ multiplex PCR; TCRdb holds only in-frame clones, not every one. Here the sample spans tens of thousands of clones, about 74% being singletons. The material was CD4+ T cells from PBMCs cultured with HCoV-229E spike peptides, obtained before COVID-19 vaccination. These receptors came from a human donor who received a COVID-19 vaccine.

This clone came up a few times. The rearrangement joins TRBV19 to TRBJ2-1; D gene uncertain. The CDR3 has 14 residues. Looked up from germline, CDR1 is LNHDA and CDR2 is SQIVND (reference sequence). Trimming left V 7 bases short and J 1 base short, with 11 bases between. In DNA, the CDR3 is TGTGCCAGTAAGGTGGAGAGGTCCTACAATGAGCAGTTCTTC. This translates into CASKVERSYNEQFF.

The rearrangement uses TRBV2 and TRBJ1-1; D not resolved. The V end lost 11 bases, the J end lost 0 bases, and 13 bases lay between the germline ends. Per the germline V gene, CDR1 is SNHLY and CDR2 is FYNNEI. CDR3 size: 13 residues. The CDR3 coding sequence is TGTGCCGGTCGAGGGAGATTGAACACTGAAGCTTTCTTT. Its translation: CAGRGRLNTEAFF. Variable domain in full (rest from reference TRBV2 and TRBJ1-1): EPEVTQTPSHQVTQMGQEVILRCVPISNHLYFYWYRQILGQKVEFLVSFYNNEISEKSEIFDDQFSVERPDGSNFTLKIRSTKLEDSAMYFCAGRGRLNTEAFFGQGTRLTVV.

The chain uses TRBV6-5 and TRBJ2-5; TRBD1 might be the D (6 bases). CDR1 MNHEY and CDR2 SVGAGI come from the germline V gene. This CDR3 has 13 residues. Trimming shortened V by 0 bases and J by 5 bases, and 7 bases separated the two germline ends. CDR3 in DNA: TGTGCCAGCAGTTACTCGGGGGCTGAGACCCAGTACTTC. Encoded protein: CASSYSGAETQYF.

The chain recombines TRBV2 with TRBJ1-5; D is possibly TRBD1 (5 bases). V lost 9 bases, J lost 2 bases, and 17 bases lay in between. This CDR3 has 15 amino acids. Germline V gives CDR1 SNHLY, CDR2 FYNNEI. The CDR3 DNA reads as TGTGCCAGTGGAAGAAGGGAAGGGGGCAATCAGCCCCAGCATTTT. This sequence encodes CASGRREGGNQPQHF.

This rearrangement joins TRBV15 to TRBJ2-7; D remains ambiguous. V dropped 0 bases and J dropped 3 bases, with 6 bases sitting between them. The CDR3 is made up of 13 amino acids. The germline gives CDR1 LNHNV, CDR2 YYDKDF (reference sequence). CDR3 sequence: CATSRDLDYEQYV. The DNA of the CDR3 is TGTGCCACCAGCAGAGATCTGGACTACGAGCAGTACGTC.

This chain links TRBV18 with TRBJ2-1; D not resolved. V gave up 1 base and J gave up 5 bases, with 6 bases separating them. Germline V gene lookup returns CDR1 KGHSH and CDR2 LQKENI. This CDR3 contains 13 residues. CDR3 in amino acids: CASSPLRDNEQFF. Written as DNA, the CDR3 is TGTGCCAGCTCACCACTCCGGGACAATGAGCAGTTCTTC.

The V gene is TRBV6-1, the J gene TRBJ2-3; 7 positions agree with TRBD1. The CDR3 runs to 15 residues. Germline V gene lookup returns CDR1 MNHNS and CDR2 SASEGT. V was clipped by 1 base and J by 5 bases; unmatched bases: 6. The CDR3 is CASSEVQGRGDTQYF. In nucleotides, the CDR3 is TGTGCCAGCAGTGAAGTACAGGGGAGAGGAGATACGCAGTATTTT.

J is TRBJ2-1 and V is TRBV5-6, with TRBD1 matching 8 bases. CDR3 length: 13 amino acids. Unmatched junction bases numbered 3, after V lost 3 bases and J lost 7 bases. Germline V gives CDR1 SGHDT, CDR2 YYEEEE. The CDR3 sequence is CASSSDRENEQFF. The DNA of the CDR3 is TGTGCCAGCAGCTCGGACAGGGAAAATGAGCAGTTCTTC.

This clone appeared once. In DNA, the CDR3 is TGTGCCAGCAGCTTAGGGGGGAAACGGGAGCAGTACGTC. Translation gives CASSLGGKREQYV. The rearrangement links TRBV7-8 to TRBJ2-7; either TRBD1 or TRBD2 may fit D (5 bases each). V shed 1 base and J shed 7 bases, with 11 bases lying between them. Germline lookup yields CDR1 SGHVS and CDR2 FQNEAQ. The CDR3 loop spans 13 amino acids.

This clone showed up just a few times. The gene calls are TRBV5-1 and TRBJ1-1, with D unresolved. The germline gives CDR1 SGHRS, CDR2 YFSETQ. The V end was cut by 0 bases, the J end by 1 base, with 10 bases between. The CDR3 loop spans 15 amino acids. CDR3 nucleotides: TGCGCCAGCAGCTTGGTCCCGGGCCCGAACACTGAAGCTTTCTTT. It is translated as CASSLVPGPNTEAFF.

The genes are TRBV7-2 and TRBJ2-5; tentative D call: TRBD1 (5 bases). Between the trimmed V and J ends, which lost 8 bases and 1 base, there was a span of 8 bases. Looked up from germline, CDR1 is SGHTA and CDR2 is FQGNSA. The CDR3 extends over 12 amino acids. CDR3: CASGAFQETQYF. CDR3 nucleotide sequence: TGTGCCAGCGGGGCGTTCCAAGAGACCCAGTACTTC.

The chain combines TRBV2 with TRBJ2-1, with 12 bases aligning to TRBD2. The CDR3 totals 16 residues. Germline CDR1 reads SNHLY; CDR2 reads FYNNEI. With 5 bases clipped from V and 7 bases from J, the junction kept 9 bases outside the gene matches. CDR3: CASSRLAGDPWNEQFF. CDR3 DNA: TGTGCCAGCAGTAGACTAGCGGGGGACCCCTGGAATGAGCAGTTCTTC.